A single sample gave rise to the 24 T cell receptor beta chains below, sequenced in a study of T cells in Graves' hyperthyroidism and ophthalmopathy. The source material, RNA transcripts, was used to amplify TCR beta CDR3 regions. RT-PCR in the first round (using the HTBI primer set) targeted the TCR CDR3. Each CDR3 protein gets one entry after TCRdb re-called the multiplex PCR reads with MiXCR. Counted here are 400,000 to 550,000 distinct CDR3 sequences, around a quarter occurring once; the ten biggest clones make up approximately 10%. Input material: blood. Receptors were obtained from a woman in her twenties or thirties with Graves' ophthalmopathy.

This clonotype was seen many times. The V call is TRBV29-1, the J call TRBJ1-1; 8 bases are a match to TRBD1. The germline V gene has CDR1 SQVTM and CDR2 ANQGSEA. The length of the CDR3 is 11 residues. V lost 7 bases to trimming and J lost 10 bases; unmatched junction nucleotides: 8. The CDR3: CSGGQGDGAFF. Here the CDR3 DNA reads TGCAGCGGTGGACAGGGAGATGGAGCTTTCTTT.

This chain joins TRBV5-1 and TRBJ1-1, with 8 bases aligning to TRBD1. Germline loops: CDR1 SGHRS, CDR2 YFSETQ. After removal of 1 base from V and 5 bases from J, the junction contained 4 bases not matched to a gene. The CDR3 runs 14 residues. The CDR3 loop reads CASSLQGAQTEAFF. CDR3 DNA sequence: TGCGCCAGCAGCTTGCAGGGGGCGCAAACTGAAGCTTTCTTT.

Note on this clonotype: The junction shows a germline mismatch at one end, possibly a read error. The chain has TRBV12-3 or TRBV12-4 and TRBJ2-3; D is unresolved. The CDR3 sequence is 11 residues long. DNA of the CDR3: TGTGCCAGCAGTGGATCAGAGACGCAGTATTTT. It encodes CASSGSETQYF.

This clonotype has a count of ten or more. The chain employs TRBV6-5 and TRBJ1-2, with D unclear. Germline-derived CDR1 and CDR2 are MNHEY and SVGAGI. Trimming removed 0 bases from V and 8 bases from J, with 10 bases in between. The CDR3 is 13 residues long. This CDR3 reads CASSYSKLGGYTF. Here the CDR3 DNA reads TGTGCCAGCAGTTACTCGAAATTAGGGGGCTACACCTTC.

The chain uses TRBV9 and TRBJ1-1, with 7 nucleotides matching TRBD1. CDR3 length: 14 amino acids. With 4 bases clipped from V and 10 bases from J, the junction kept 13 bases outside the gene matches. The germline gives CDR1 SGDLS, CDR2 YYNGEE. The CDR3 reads CASSKWDSPKGAFF. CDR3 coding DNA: TGTGCCAGCAGCAAGTGGGACAGCCCCAAAGGAGCTTTCTTT.

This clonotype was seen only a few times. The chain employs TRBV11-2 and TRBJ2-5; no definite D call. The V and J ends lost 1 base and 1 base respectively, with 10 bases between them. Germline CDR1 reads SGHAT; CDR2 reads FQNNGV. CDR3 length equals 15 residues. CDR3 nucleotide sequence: TGTGCCAGCAGCTTAGGCCCCTTTTTCCAAGAGACCCAGTACTTC. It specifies CASSLGPFFQETQYF. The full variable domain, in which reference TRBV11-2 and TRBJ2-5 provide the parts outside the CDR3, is EAGVAQSPRYKIIEKRQSVAFWCNPISGHATLYWYQQILGQGPKLLIQFQNNGVVDDSQLPKDRFSAERLKGVDSTLKIQPAKLEDSAVYLCASSLGPFFQETQYFGPGTRLLVL.

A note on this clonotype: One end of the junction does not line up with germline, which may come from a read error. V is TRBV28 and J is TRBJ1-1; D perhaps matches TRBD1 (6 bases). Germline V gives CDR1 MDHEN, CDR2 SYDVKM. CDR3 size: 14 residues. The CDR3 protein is CAGSFGGTDTEAFF. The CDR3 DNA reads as TGTGCCGGCAGTTTTGGGGGCACCGACACTGAAGCTTTCTTT. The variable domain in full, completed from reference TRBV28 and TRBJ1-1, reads DVKVTQSSRYLVKRTGEKVFLECVQDMDHENMFWYRQDPGLGLRLIYFSYDVKMKEKGDIPEGYSVSREKKERFSLILESASTNQTSMYLCAGSFGGTDTEAFFGQGTRLTVV.

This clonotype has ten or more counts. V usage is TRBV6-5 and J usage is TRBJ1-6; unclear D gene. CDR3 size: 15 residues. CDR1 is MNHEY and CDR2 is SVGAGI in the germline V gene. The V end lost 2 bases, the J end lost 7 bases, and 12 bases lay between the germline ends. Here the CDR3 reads CASSYDQQLNSPLHF. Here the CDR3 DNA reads TGTGCCAGCAGTTACGATCAGCAGCTGAATTCACCCCTCCACTTT.

CDR3 amino acids: CASSPGTGLGETQYF. The CDR3 nucleotides are TGTGCCAGCAGCCCCGGGACAGGGCTGGGTGAGACCCAGTACTTC. The chain combines TRBV7-3 with TRBJ2-5, with 9 bases identical to TRBD1. J lost 5 bases, V lost 5 bases, and 9 bases had no gene match. Germline V gene lookup returns CDR1 SGHTA and CDR2 FQGTGA. The CDR3 consists of 15 residues.

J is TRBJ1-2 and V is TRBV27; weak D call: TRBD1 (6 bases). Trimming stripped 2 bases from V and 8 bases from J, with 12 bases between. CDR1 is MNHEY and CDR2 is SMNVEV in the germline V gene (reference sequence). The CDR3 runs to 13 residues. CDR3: CASSLKGGGGYTF. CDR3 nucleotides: TGTGCCAGCAGTTTAAAAGGGGGTGGCGGCTACACCTTC.

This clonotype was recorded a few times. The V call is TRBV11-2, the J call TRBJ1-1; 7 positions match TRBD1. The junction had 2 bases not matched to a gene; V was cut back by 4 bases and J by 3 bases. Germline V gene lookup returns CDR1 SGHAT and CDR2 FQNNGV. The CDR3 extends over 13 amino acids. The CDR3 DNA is TGTGCCAGCAGCTGGGGGACAGACACTGAAGCTTTCTTT. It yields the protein CASSWGTDTEAFF.

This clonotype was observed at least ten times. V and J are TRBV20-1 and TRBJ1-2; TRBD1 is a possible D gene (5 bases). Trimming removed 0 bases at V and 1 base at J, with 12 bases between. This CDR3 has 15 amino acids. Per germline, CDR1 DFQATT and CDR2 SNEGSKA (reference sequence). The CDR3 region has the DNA TGCAGTGCTAGAGAAACCAGACAGATTAACTATGGCTACACCTTC. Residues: CSARETRQINYGYTF.

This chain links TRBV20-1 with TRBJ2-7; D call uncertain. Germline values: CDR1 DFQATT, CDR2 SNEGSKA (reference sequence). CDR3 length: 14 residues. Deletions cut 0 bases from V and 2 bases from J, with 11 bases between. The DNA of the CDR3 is TGCAGTGCTAGAGATCGGGCGGAAGCCTACGAGCAGTACTTC. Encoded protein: CSARDRAEAYEQYF.

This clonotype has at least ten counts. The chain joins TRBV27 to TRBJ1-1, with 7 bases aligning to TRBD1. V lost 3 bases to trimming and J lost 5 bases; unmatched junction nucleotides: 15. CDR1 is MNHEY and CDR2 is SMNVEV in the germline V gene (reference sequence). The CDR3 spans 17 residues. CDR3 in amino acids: CASSFIPPRGDETEAFF. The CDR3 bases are TGTGCCAGCAGTTTCATACCTCCCAGGGGGGACGAAACTGAAGCTTTCTTT.

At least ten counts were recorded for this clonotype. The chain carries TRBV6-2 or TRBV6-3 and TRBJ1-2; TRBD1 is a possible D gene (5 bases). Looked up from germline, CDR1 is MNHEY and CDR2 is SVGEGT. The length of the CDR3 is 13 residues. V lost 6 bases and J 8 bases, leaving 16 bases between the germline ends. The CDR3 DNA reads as TGTGCCAGCAGACGGGGGGACCCGGGGGGCTACACCTTC. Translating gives CASRRGDPGGYTF.

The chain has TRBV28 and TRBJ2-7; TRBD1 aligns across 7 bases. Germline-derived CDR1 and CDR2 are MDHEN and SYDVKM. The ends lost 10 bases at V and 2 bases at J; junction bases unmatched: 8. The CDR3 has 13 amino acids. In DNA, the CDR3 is TGTGCCACCCTCGTCGGACAGGCCTACGAGCAGTACTTC. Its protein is CATLVGQAYEQYF.

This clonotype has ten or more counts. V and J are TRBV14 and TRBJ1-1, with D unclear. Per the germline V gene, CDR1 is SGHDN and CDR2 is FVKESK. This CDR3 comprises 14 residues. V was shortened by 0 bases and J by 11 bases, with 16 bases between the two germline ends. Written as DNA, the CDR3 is TGTGCCAGCAGCCAAGATTCGGGAGGATTGGCTGCTTTCTTT. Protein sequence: CASSQDSGGLAAFF.

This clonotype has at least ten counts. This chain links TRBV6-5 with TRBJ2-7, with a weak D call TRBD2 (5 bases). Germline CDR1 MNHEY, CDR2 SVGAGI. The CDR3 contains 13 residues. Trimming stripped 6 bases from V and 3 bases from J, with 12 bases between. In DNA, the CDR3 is TGTGCCAGCAGGCCCGGTGAGGGCTACGAGCAGTACTTC. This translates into CASRPGEGYEQYF.

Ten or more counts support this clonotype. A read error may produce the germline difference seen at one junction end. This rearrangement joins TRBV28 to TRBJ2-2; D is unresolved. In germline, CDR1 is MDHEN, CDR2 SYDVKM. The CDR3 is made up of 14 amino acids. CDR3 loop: CASGLGMNTGELFF. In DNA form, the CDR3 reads TGTGCCAGCGGTTTGGGCATGAACACCGGGGAGCTGTTTTTT.

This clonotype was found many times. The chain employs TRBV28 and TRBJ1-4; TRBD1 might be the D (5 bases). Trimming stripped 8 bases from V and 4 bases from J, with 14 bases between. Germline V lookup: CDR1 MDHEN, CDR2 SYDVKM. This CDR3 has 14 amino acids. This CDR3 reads CASLRAGDNEKLFF. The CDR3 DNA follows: TGTGCCAGCCTTCGGGCGGGGGATAATGAAAAACTGTTTTTT.

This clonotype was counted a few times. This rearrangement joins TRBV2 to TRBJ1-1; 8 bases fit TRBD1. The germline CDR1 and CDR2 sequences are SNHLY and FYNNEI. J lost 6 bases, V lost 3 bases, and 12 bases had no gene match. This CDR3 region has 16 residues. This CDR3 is CASSERRQGARAEAFF. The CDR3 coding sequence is TGTGCCAGCAGTGAGAGACGCCAGGGGGCGAGGGCTGAAGCTTTCTTT.

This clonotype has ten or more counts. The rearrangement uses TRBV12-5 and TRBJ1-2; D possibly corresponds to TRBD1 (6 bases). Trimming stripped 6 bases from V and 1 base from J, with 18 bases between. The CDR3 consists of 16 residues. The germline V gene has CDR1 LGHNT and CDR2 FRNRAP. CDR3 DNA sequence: TGTGCTAGTGGGTTGTCCTGGGACACTTTTAACTATGGCTACACCTTC. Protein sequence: CASGLSWDTFNYGYTF.

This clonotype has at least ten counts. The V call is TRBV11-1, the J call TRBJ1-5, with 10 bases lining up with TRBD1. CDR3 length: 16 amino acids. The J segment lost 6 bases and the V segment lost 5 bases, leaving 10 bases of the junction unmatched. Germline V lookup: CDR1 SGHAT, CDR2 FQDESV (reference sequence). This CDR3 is CASSIYGTGESQPQHF. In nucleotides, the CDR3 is TGTGCCAGCAGCATCTACGGGACAGGGGAGAGTCAGCCCCAGCATTTT.

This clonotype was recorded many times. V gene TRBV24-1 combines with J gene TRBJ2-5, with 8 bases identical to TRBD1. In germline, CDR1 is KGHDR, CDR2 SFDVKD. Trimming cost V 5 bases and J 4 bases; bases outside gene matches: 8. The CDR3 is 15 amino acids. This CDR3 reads CATSGETGAGETQYF. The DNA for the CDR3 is TGTGCCACCAGTGGGGAGACAGGGGCCGGAGAGACCCAGTACTTC.